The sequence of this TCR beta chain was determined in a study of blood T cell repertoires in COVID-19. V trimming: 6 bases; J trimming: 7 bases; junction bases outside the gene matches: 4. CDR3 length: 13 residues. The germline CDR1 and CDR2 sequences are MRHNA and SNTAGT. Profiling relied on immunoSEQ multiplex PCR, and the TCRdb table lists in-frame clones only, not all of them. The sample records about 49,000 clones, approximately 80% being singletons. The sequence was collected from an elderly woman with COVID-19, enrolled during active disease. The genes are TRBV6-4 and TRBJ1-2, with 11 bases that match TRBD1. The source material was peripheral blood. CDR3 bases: TGTGCCAGCAGAGGACAGGGGGCCTTTGGCTACACCTTC. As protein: CASRGQGAFGYTF.